The rows below give T cell receptor beta chains drawn from one sample of a study of T cell responses to AZD1222 COVID-19 vaccine. TCRdb's copy holds only in-frame clones and misses some; the assay was immunoSEQ multiplex PCR. The table has approximately 100,000 clones, approximately 90% seen once. The specimen comprised peripheral blood, sampled on day 0 of AZD1222 vaccination. These receptor sequences come from an adult in good health. The CDR3 runs from the conserved cysteine through the conserved F or W. A D gene is named only where the DNA matches it firmly. Clone size appears in some rows only: once, few, many, or a class for an expanded clone.

CDR3 DNA: TGTGCCAGCAGTTACGGAGGCAGCTTTGAGAATCAGCCCCAGCATTTT; CDR3 protein: CASSYGGSFENQPQHF; D gene: NA; clone size: NA; J gene: TRBJ1-5; CDR3 length: 16; V gene: TRBV6-2/TRBV6-3
CDR3 DNA: TGTGCCAGCATCAAAATTGGGGGGAACACTGAAGCTTTCTTT; CDR3 protein: CASIKIGGNTEAFF; D gene: NA; clone size: NA; J gene: TRBJ1-1; CDR3 length: 14; V gene: TRBV2
CDR3 DNA: TGTGCCAGCGAGCGGGGGGGGAGCACAGATACGCAGTATTTT; CDR3 protein: CASERGGSTDTQYF; D gene: TRBD2; clone size: NA; J gene: TRBJ2-3; CDR3 length: 14; V gene: TRBV6-5
CDR3 DNA: TGTGCCAGCAGCTTCGGACTAGCGGGAGGGCCAGAGACCCAGTACTTC; CDR3 protein: CASSFGLAGGPETQYF; D gene: TRBD2; clone size: NA; J gene: TRBJ2-5; CDR3 length: 16; V gene: TRBV7-9
CDR3 DNA: TGTGCCAGCAGGCCGGGCCGGGGCACTGAAGCTTTCTTT; CDR3 protein: CASRPGRGTEAFF; D gene: NA; clone size: NA; J gene: TRBJ1-1; CDR3 length: 13; V gene: TRBV2
CDR3 DNA: TGCGCCAGCAGCTTGGAAGGGACTAGCGGGGCAGATACGCAGTATTTT; CDR3 protein: CASSLEGTSGADTQYF; D gene: TRBD2; clone size: NA; J gene: TRBJ2-3; CDR3 length: 16; V gene: TRBV5-1
CDR3 DNA: TGCGCCAGCAGCCAAGCCGGGACCGCTGGCTATGGCTACACCTTC; CDR3 protein: CASSQAGTAGYGYTF; D gene: NA; clone size: few; J gene: TRBJ1-2; CDR3 length: 15; V gene: TRBV4-1
CDR3 DNA: NA; CDR3 protein: CASSAVPADTEAFF; D gene: NA; clone size: few; J gene: TRBJ1-1; CDR3 length: 14; V gene: TRBV9
CDR3 DNA: TGTGCCAGCATTTACCCAGGAGGAACCAATACGCAGTATTTT; CDR3 protein: CASIYPGGTNTQYF; D gene: NA; clone size: NA; J gene: TRBJ2-3; CDR3 length: 14; V gene: TRBV6-5
CDR3 DNA: TGTGCCAGTAGTGGGACACCCTCAGGAGGAAACACCATATATTTT; CDR3 protein: CASSGTPSGGNTIYF; D gene: NA; clone size: once; J gene: TRBJ1-3; CDR3 length: 15; V gene: TRBV19
CDR3 DNA: TGTGCCAGCAGTGAAGGGAGGGGCTGGGGAAAACTGTTTTTT; CDR3 protein: CASSEGRGWGKLFF; D gene: NA; clone size: NA; J gene: TRBJ1-4; CDR3 length: 14; V gene: TRBV2
CDR3 DNA: TGTGCCAGCAGCCCACAGGGGGATCATGAAAAACTGTTTTTT; CDR3 protein: CASSPQGDHEKLFF; D gene: TRBD1; clone size: NA; J gene: TRBJ1-4; CDR3 length: 14; V gene: TRBV3-1/TRBV3-2
CDR3 DNA: TGTGCCAGCAGGTCGGACCTCCTGCGCGCTGAAGCTTTCTTT; CDR3 protein: CASRSDLLRAEAFF; D gene: NA; clone size: NA; J gene: TRBJ1-1; CDR3 length: 14; V gene: TRBV7-2
CDR3 DNA: TGTGCCTGGACTGTGCGGACAGGGTATTCACCCCTCCACTTT; CDR3 protein: CAWTVRTGYSPLHF; D gene: TRBD1; clone size: NA; J gene: TRBJ1-6; CDR3 length: 14; V gene: TRBV30
CDR3 DNA: TGCGCCAGCAGCTTGCTGGGGGCTGAAGAGACCCAGTACTTC; CDR3 protein: CASSLLGAEETQYF; D gene: NA; clone size: NA; J gene: TRBJ2-5; CDR3 length: 14; V gene: TRBV5-1
CDR3 DNA: TGTGCCAGTAGGATCGCCGCTGGAGGAAACACCATATATTTT; CDR3 protein: CASRIAAGGNTIYF; D gene: NA; clone size: NA; J gene: TRBJ1-3; CDR3 length: 14; V gene: TRBV19
CDR3 DNA: TGCGCCAGCAGTCAATCGGGGACCCCCCTGAACACTGAAGCTTTCTTT; CDR3 protein: CASSQSGTPLNTEAFF; D gene: NA; clone size: NA; J gene: TRBJ1-1; CDR3 length: 16; V gene: TRBV23-1
CDR3 DNA: TGTGCCAGCAGTACAGGCCGATTAATGAACACTGAAGCTTTCTTT; CDR3 protein: CASSTGRLMNTEAFF; D gene: NA; clone size: NA; J gene: TRBJ1-1; CDR3 length: 15; V gene: TRBV6-2/TRBV6-3
CDR3 DNA: TGTGCCAGCAGCTTCATAGGTCGGAGCAATCAGCCCCAGCATTTT; CDR3 protein: CASSFIGRSNQPQHF; D gene: NA; clone size: NA; J gene: TRBJ1-5; CDR3 length: 15; V gene: TRBV7-8
CDR3 DNA: TGTGCCAGCAGCAAGGGACAGGGGACCACTGAAGCTTTCTTT; CDR3 protein: CASSKGQGTTEAFF; D gene: TRBD1; clone size: NA; J gene: TRBJ1-1; CDR3 length: 14; V gene: TRBV5-6
CDR3 DNA: TGCGCCAGCAGCCCCCTACAGGGGGCCGGTGAGCAGTTCTTC; CDR3 protein: CASSPLQGAGEQFF; D gene: TRBD1; clone size: NA; J gene: TRBJ2-1; CDR3 length: 14; V gene: TRBV5-1
CDR3 DNA: TGTGCCAGCAGCTTCTACCCTCCTAGCGGGAGTAGGTCCTACGAGCAGTACTTC; CDR3 protein: CASSFYPPSGSRSYEQYF; D gene: TRBD2; clone size: NA; J gene: TRBJ2-7; CDR3 length: 18; V gene: TRBV7-9
CDR3 DNA: TGTGCCAGCAGGGGGAATAGCAATCAGCCCCAGCATTTT; CDR3 protein: CASRGNSNQPQHF; D gene: NA; clone size: NA; J gene: TRBJ1-5; CDR3 length: 13; V gene: TRBV12-3/TRBV12-4
CDR3 DNA: TGTGCCAGCAGTCGCCTGGACTCGTGGGAGCAGTACTTC; CDR3 protein: CASSRLDSWEQYF; D gene: NA; clone size: NA; J gene: TRBJ2-7; CDR3 length: 13; V gene: TRBV5-8
CDR3 DNA: TGTGCCACCAGTGTCGGGAGGGGGCCCTACAATGAGCAGTTCTTC; CDR3 protein: CATSVGRGPYNEQFF; D gene: NA; clone size: NA; J gene: TRBJ2-1; CDR3 length: 15; V gene: TRBV24-1
CDR3 DNA: TGTGCCAGCAGCTTAAACAGCTTCTACGAGCAGTACTTC; CDR3 protein: CASSLNSFYEQYF; D gene: NA; clone size: NA; J gene: TRBJ2-7; CDR3 length: 13; V gene: TRBV7-8
CDR3 DNA: TGTGCCACCAGCGTAGGACCCTCACCACGGTATGGCTACACCTTC; CDR3 protein: CATSVGPSPRYGYTF; D gene: NA; clone size: once; J gene: TRBJ1-2; CDR3 length: 15; V gene: TRBV15
CDR3 DNA: TGCGCCAGCAGTTTGGGAACTGAAGCTTTCTTT; CDR3 protein: CASSLGTEAFF; D gene: NA; clone size: once; J gene: TRBJ1-1; CDR3 length: 11; V gene: TRBV5-1
CDR3 DNA: TGTGCCAGCAGCTTGTTCGGGGAATACTACGAGCAGTACTTC; CDR3 protein: CASSLFGEYYEQYF; D gene: NA; clone size: NA; J gene: TRBJ2-7; CDR3 length: 14; V gene: TRBV5-6
CDR3 DNA: TGTGCCAGCAGTTCGGACTGGGCTGCCTGGGGAGGCTACACCTTC; CDR3 protein: CASSSDWAAWGGYTF; D gene: NA; clone size: NA; J gene: TRBJ1-2; CDR3 length: 15; V gene: TRBV6-5
CDR3 DNA: TGTGCCAGCAGCTTACAGGGACTGAACACTGAAGCTTTCTTT; CDR3 protein: CASSLQGLNTEAFF; D gene: NA; clone size: NA; J gene: TRBJ1-1; CDR3 length: 14; V gene: TRBV7-8
CDR3 DNA: TGTGCCAGCAGTTATTCCTCAGGGGGCCCTGGAAACACCATATATTTT; CDR3 protein: CASSYSSGGPGNTIYF; D gene: TRBD1; clone size: NA; J gene: TRBJ1-3; CDR3 length: 16; V gene: TRBV6-5
CDR3 DNA: TGTGCCAGCAGCTTAGCCGAGGGGCCCTACAATGAGCAGTTCTTC; CDR3 protein: CASSLAEGPYNEQFF; D gene: NA; clone size: NA; J gene: TRBJ2-1; CDR3 length: 15; V gene: TRBV11-3
CDR3 DNA: TGTGCCAGCAGGGGACTAGCGGGATCCTACGAGCAGTACTTC; CDR3 protein: CASRGLAGSYEQYF; D gene: TRBD2; clone size: NA; J gene: TRBJ2-7; CDR3 length: 14; V gene: TRBV2
CDR3 DNA: TGTGCCAGCAGTGACTCAAGCGGGGGCACTGAAGCTTTCTTT; CDR3 protein: CASSDSSGGTEAFF; D gene: NA; clone size: NA; J gene: TRBJ1-1; CDR3 length: 14; V gene: TRBV6-4
CDR3 DNA: TGCGCCAGCAGCCCCCAGCAGGGGCCCTTTGGGAGTGAAAAACTGTTTTTT; CDR3 protein: CASSPQQGPFGSEKLFF; D gene: NA; clone size: few; J gene: TRBJ1-4; CDR3 length: 17; V gene: TRBV4-1
CDR3 DNA: TGCAGTGCTGGAATTAATCAGCCCCAGCATTTT; CDR3 protein: CSAGINQPQHF; D gene: NA; clone size: NA; J gene: TRBJ1-5; CDR3 length: 11; V gene: TRBV20-1
CDR3 DNA: TGTGCCAGCAGCTTGCGACAGGGGAACACTGAAGCTTTCTTT; CDR3 protein: CASSLRQGNTEAFF; D gene: TRBD1; clone size: NA; J gene: TRBJ1-1; CDR3 length: 14; V gene: TRBV5-5
CDR3 DNA: TGTGCCAGCAGCTTGCAAGACAGCACAGATACGCAGTATTTT; CDR3 protein: CASSLQDSTDTQYF; D gene: NA; clone size: NA; J gene: TRBJ2-3; CDR3 length: 14; V gene: TRBV5-4
CDR3 DNA: TGCGCCAGCAGAGCTCCCGGACAGTTCGGGCCCATGAACACTGAAGCTTTCTTT; CDR3 protein: CASRAPGQFGPMNTEAFF; D gene: NA; clone size: NA; J gene: TRBJ1-1; CDR3 length: 18; V gene: TRBV4-1
CDR3 DNA: TGTGCCAGCAGCTTAATGTACAGCTACAATGAGCAGTTCTTC; CDR3 protein: CASSLMYSYNEQFF; D gene: NA; clone size: NA; J gene: TRBJ2-1; CDR3 length: 14; V gene: TRBV7-2
CDR3 DNA: TGCGCCAGCAGTGAGTTGTGGTGGGGGACGCCGACCGGGGAGCTGTTTTTT; CDR3 protein: CASSELWWGTPTGELFF; D gene: NA; clone size: NA; J gene: TRBJ2-2; CDR3 length: 17; V gene: TRBV10-2
CDR3 DNA: TGTGCCAGCAGTGCTAACAGGGGACAGGGATTTTATGGCTACACCTTC; CDR3 protein: CASSANRGQGFYGYTF; D gene: TRBD1; clone size: once; J gene: TRBJ1-2; CDR3 length: 16; V gene: TRBV6-1
CDR3 DNA: TGTGCCAGCAGTGACAGCTTGAACACTGAAGCTTTCTTT; CDR3 protein: CASSDSLNTEAFF; D gene: NA; clone size: NA; J gene: TRBJ1-1; CDR3 length: 13; V gene: TRBV25-1
CDR3 DNA: TGCGCCAGCAGCCGACTAGCGGGAGGGCCGGGCACCGGGGAGCTGTTTTTT; CDR3 protein: CASSRLAGGPGTGELFF; D gene: TRBD2; clone size: NA; J gene: TRBJ2-2; CDR3 length: 17; V gene: TRBV5-1
CDR3 DNA: TGTGCCAGTAGTGTACAGTCTCAGTACGAGCAGTACTTC; CDR3 protein: CASSVQSQYEQYF; D gene: NA; clone size: NA; J gene: TRBJ2-7; CDR3 length: 13; V gene: TRBV19
CDR3 DNA: TGTGCCAGCTCACTACAGACAGACAATGAAAAACTGTTTTTT; CDR3 protein: CASSLQTDNEKLFF; D gene: NA; clone size: NA; J gene: TRBJ1-4; CDR3 length: 14; V gene: TRBV18
CDR3 DNA: TGTGCCACCAGTAATGGCGGATTTGCAACTAATGAAAAACTGTTTTTT; CDR3 protein: CATSNGGFATNEKLFF; D gene: NA; clone size: NA; J gene: TRBJ1-4; CDR3 length: 16; V gene: TRBV19
CDR3 DNA: TGCGCCAGCACTCGAACCCGACAGGGGAACACTGAAGCTTTCTTT; CDR3 protein: CASTRTRQGNTEAFF; D gene: TRBD1; clone size: NA; J gene: TRBJ1-1; CDR3 length: 15; V gene: TRBV10-2
CDR3 DNA: TGTGCCAGCAGCGTAGCTCCCATGAACACTGAAGCTTTCTTT; CDR3 protein: CASSVAPMNTEAFF; D gene: NA; clone size: NA; J gene: TRBJ1-1; CDR3 length: 14; V gene: TRBV9
CDR3 DNA: TGTGCCAGCAGCGGGGCCGGGACCTTGAATTCACCCCTCCACTTT; CDR3 protein: CASSGAGTLNSPLHF; D gene: NA; clone size: NA; J gene: TRBJ1-6; CDR3 length: 15; V gene: TRBV9